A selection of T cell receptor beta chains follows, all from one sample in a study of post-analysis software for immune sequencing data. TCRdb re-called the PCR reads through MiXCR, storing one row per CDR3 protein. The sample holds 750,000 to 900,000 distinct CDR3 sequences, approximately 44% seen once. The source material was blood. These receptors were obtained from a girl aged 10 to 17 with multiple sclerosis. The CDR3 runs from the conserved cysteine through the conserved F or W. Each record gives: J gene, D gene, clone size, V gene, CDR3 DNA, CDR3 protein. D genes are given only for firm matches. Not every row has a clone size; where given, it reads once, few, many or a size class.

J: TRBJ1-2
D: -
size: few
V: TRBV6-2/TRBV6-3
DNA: TGTGCCAGCAGTTCCCTTCCACAAAACTATGGCTACACCTTC
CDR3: CASSSLPQNYGYTF

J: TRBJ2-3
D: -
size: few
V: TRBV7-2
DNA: TGTGCCAGCAGCGCCGGGCGTGGCGGGAGCACAGATACGCAGTATTTT
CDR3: CASSAGRGGSTDTQYF

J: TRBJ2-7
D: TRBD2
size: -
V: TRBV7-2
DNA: TGTGCCAGCAGCTTGACTAGCGGGAGCCACGAGCAGTACTTC
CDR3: CASSLTSGSHEQYF

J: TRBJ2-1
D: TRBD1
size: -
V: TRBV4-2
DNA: TGTGCCAGCAGCCAAGGTACGGGACAGGGGTCCTACAATGAGCAGTTCTTC
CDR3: CASSQGTGQGSYNEQFF

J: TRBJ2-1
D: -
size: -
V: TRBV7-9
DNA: TGTGCCAGCAGCTTAGTCCTCGGCAGTTTCAATGAGCAGTTCTTC
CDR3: CASSLVLGSFNEQFF

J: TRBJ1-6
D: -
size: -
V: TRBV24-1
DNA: TGTGCCACCAGCCGGGACGAAAATTCACCCCTCCACTTT
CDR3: CATSRDENSPLHF

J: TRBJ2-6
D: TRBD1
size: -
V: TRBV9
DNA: TGTGCCAGCAGCCATGGACAGGGGCGAATCTTCTCTGGGGCCAACGTCCTGACTTTC
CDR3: CASSHGQGRIFSGANVLTF

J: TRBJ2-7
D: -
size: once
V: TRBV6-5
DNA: TGTGCCAGCAGCCCCGATCTGATTGAGCAGTACTTC
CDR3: CASSPDLIEQYF

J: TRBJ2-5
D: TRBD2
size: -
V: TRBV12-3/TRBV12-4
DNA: TGTGCCAGCAGTTTCGGGACTAAGTGGGAGACCCAGTACTTC
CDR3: CASSFGTKWETQYF

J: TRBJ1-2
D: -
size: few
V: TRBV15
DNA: TGTGCCACCAGCAGAGAGGGGGACATTCTCTATGGCTACACCTTC
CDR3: CATSREGDILYGYTF

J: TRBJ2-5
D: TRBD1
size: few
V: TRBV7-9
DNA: TGTGCCAGCAGCCCACGACGGGACAGCCAAGAGACCCAGTACTTC
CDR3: CASSPRRDSQETQYF

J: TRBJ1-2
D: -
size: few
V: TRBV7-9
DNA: TGTGCCAGCAGCTTATTCCGCCGAGGGGCGGCCGGAGCCTACACCTTC
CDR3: CASSLFRRGAAGAYTF

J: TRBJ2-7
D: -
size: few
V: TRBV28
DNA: TGTGCCAGCAGTTTGCTAGCGAGCTCCTACGAGCAGTACTTC
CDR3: CASSLLASSYEQYF

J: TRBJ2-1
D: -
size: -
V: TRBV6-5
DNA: TGTGCCAGCAGGGGGGGAACGGGTGAGCAGTTCTTC
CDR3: CASRGGTGEQFF

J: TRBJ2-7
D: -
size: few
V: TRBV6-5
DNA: TGTGCCAGCAGCCCCAGGGCAGCATACGAGCAGTACTTC
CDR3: CASSPRAAYEQYF

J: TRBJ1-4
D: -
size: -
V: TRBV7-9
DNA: TGTGCCAGCAGCCTAGACACAGGGTATCGGGAAAAACTGTTTTTT
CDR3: CASSLDTGYREKLFF

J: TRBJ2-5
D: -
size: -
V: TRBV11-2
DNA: TGTGCCAGCAGCTTAGCCAGGGGTAAACAAGAGACCCAGTACTTC
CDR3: CASSLARGKQETQYF

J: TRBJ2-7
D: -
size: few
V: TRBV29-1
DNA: TGCAGCGTTGAAGACGCACTAGTCGGCGAGCAGTACTTC
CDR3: CSVEDALVGEQYF

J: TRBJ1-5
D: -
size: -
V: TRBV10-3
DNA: TGTGCCATCAGTGAGTCGACGAGGGGTAATCAGCCCCAGCATTTT
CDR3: CAISESTRGNQPQHF

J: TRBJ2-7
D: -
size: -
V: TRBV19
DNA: TGTGCCAGTAGTCCAGCTGGGTGGAGTTACGAGCAGTACTTC
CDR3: CASSPAGWSYEQYF

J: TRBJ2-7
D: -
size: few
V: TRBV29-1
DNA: TGCAGCGTTATAGGAGGGACCTACGAGCAGTACTTC
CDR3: CSVIGGTYEQYF

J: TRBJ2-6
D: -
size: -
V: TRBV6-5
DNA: TGTGCCAGCAGGACTCGATCGTCCGGGGCCAACGTCCTGACTTTC
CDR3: CASRTRSSGANVLTF

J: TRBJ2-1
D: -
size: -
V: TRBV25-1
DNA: TGTGCCACCCGCGAAGACTCCTACAATGAGCAGTTCTTC
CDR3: CATREDSYNEQFF

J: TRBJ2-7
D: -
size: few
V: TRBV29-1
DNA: TGCAGCGCTAGGAATGGAGGCGAGCAGTACTTC
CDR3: CSARNGGEQYF

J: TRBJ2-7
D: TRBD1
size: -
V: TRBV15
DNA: TGTGCCACCAGCAGGGACAGGGGCTTCTACGAGCAGTACTTC
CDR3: CATSRDRGFYEQYF

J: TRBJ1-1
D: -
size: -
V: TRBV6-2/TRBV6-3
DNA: TGTGCCAGCAGTCCCGGTTTGGGGGGAACTGAAGCTTTCTTT
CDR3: CASSPGLGGTEAFF

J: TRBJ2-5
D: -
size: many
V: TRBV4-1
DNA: TGCGCCAGCAGCCAAGCCTTGGGGGTGAGACAAGAGACCCAGTACTTC
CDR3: CASSQALGVRQETQYF

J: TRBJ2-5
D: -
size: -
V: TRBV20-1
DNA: TGCAGTGCTAGAGGAGGGAGAGGCCAAGAGACCCAGTACTTC
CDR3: CSARGGRGQETQYF

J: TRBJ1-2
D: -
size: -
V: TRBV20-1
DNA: TGCAGTGCTAGGGATTCCCTGTCGAGGGGCTACACCTTC
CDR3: CSARDSLSRGYTF

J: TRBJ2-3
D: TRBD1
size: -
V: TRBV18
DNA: TGTGCCAGCTCACCCCAGCGACAGGGGACAGATACGCAGTATTTT
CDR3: CASSPQRQGTDTQYF

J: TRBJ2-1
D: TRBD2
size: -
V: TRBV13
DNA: TGTGCCAGCAGCTTCGGACTAGCGGTAGATACCTCCTACAATGAGCAGTTCTTC
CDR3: CASSFGLAVDTSYNEQFF

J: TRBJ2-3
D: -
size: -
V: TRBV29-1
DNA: TGCAGCGTTGTCAGGGGTACGCAGTATTTT
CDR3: CSVVRGTQYF

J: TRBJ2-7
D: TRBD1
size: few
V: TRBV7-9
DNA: TGTGCCACTACACGCGGGACAGGTGTGGACGAGCAGTACTTC
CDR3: CATTRGTGVDEQYF

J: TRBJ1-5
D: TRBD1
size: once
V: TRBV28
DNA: TGTGCCAGCAGTTTAAGGGGGGGGACAGGGGGCCGTCAGCCCCAGCATTTT
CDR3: CASSLRGGTGGRQPQHF

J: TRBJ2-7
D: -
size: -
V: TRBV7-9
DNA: TGTGCCAGCAGCTTTCTGACTTCCTACGAGCAGTACTTC
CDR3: CASSFLTSYEQYF

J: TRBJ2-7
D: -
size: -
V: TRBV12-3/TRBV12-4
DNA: TGTGCCAGCATGGGGCGGGAAAGTAGCCACGAGCAGTACTTC
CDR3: CASMGRESSHEQYF

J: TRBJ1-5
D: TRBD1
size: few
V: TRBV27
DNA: TGTGCCAGCAGTGGACAGGGACCCAATCAGCCCCAGCATTTT
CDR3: CASSGQGPNQPQHF

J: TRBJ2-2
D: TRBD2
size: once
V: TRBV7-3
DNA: TGTGCCAGCAGCTTAACCCCGGGACTAGCGGGGAAGAACACCGGGGAGCTGTTTTTT
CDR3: CASSLTPGLAGKNTGELFF

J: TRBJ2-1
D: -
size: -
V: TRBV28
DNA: TGTGCCAGCACCAATCGGGGGACAAATGAGCAGTTCTTC
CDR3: CASTNRGTNEQFF

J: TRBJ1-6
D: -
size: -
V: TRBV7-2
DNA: TGTGCCAGCAGCTCCAACAACAGGCCCTCTAATTCACCCCTCCACTTT
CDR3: CASSSNNRPSNSPLHF

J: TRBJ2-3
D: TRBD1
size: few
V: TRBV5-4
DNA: TGTGCCAGCAGCGGGTATCCTGAGACAGGGGATACAGATACGCAGTATTTT
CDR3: CASSGYPETGDTDTQYF

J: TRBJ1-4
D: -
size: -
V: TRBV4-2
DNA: TGTGCCAGCAGCCAAGGCTGGGGGGGAACTAATGAAAAACTGTTTTTT
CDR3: CASSQGWGGTNEKLFF

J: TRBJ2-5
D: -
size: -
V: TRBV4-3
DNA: TGCGCTAGCAGCCAAGGCCTAGACGGGGGAGGGACCCAGTACTTC
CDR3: CASSQGLDGGGTQYF

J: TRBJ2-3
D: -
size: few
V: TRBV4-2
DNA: TGTGCCAGCAGCCCCCGAGGGGGGTTAACGCAGTATTTT
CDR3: CASSPRGGLTQYF

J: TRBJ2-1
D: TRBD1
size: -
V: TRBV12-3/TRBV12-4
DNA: TGTGCCAGCAGTTTCCGGACAGGGGGGATCTATGAGCAGTTCTTC
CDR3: CASSFRTGGIYEQFF

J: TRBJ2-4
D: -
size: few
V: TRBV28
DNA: TGTGCCAGCAGTTTCATAGATTCACTAGCCAAAAACATTCAGTACTTC
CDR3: CASSFIDSLAKNIQYF

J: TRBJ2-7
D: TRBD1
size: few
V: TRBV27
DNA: TGTGCCAGCAGTTTATCCCCGACAGGGGTCGAGCAGTACTTC
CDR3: CASSLSPTGVEQYF

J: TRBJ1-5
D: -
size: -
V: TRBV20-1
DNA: TGCAGTGCTCTAAATAGGGAGGTGGACAATCAGCCCCAGCATTTT
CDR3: CSALNREVDNQPQHF

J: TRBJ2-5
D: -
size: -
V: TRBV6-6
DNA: TGTGCCAGCAGTTATCGGGTCCAAATGGAGACCCAGTACTTC
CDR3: CASSYRVQMETQYF

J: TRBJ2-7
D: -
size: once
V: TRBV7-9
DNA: TGTGCCAGCAGCTTAGACAGTTCTCAGTACGAGCAGTACTTC
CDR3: CASSLDSSQYEQYF

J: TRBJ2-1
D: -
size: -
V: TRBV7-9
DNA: TGTGCCAGCAGTCCGAGCGCCGGAGCTCGGGAGACCCAGTTCTTC
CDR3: CASSPSAGARETQFF

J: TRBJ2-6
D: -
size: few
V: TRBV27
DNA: TGTGCCAGCAGTTTTCACCAAAGGGGGTCCGGGGCCAACGTCCTGACTTTC
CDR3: CASSFHQRGSGANVLTF